This T cell receptor beta chain emerged from a study of neoadjuvant anti-PD-1 for oral cavity cancer. CDR3 length: 13 amino acids. Trimming removed 10 bases from V and 1 base from J, with 14 bases in between. The V gene's germline CDR1 is ENHRY and CDR2 SYGVKD. Regarding time point: after neoadjuvant nivolumab, at surgical resection. Some clones are missing from TCRdb's copy, which holds only in-frame ones; the method was immunoSEQ multiplex PCR. Of around 68,000 clones listed, 70% to 90% are singletons. The chain combines TRBV10-3 with TRBJ2-7; perhaps TRBD1 as D (5 bases). The sample was PBMCs, taken after nivolumab (anti-PD-1) treatment. The source of this sequence is a person aged 35 to 85 with oral cavity squamous cell carcinoma. CDR3 amino acids: CATTEGESYEQYF. CDR3 in DNA: TGTGCCACCACGGAAGGGGAATCCTACGAGCAGTACTTC.